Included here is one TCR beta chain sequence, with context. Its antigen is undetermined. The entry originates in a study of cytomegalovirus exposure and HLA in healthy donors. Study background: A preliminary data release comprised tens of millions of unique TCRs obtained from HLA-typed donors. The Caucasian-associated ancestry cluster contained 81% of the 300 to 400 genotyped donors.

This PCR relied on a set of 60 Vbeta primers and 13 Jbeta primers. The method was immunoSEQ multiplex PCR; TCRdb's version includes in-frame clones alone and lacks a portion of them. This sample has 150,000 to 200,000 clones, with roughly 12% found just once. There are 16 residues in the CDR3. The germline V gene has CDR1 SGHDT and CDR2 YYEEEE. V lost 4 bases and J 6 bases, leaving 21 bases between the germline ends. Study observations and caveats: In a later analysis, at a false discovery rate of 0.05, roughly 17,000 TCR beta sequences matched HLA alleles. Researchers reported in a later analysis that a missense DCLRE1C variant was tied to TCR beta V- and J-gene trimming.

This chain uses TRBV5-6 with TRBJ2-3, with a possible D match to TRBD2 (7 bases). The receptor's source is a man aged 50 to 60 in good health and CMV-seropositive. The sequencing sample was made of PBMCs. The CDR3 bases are TGTGCCAGCAGCGCCCCTAGTGGGGGGGGCCGCGATACGCAGTATTTT. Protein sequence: CASSAPSGGGRDTQYF.